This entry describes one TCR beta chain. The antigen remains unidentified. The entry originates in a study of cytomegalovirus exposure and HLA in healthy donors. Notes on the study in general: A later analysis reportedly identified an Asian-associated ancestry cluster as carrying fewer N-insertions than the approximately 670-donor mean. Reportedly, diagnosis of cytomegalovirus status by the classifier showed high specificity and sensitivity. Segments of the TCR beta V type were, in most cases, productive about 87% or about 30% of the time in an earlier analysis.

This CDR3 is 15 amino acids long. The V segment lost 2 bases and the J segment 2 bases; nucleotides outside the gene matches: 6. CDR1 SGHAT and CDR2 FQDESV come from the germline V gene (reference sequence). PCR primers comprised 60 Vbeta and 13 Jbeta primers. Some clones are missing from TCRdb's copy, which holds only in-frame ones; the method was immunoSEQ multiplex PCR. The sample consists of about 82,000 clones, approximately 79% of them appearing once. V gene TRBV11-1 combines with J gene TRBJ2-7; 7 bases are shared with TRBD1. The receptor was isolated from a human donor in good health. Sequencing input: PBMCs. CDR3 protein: CASSLQGVQAYEQYF. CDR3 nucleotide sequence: TGTGCCAGCAGCTTACAGGGGGTCCAGGCCTACGAGCAGTACTTC.